The clone carrying this TCR beta chain was counted at least ten times. Its target is not known. Researchers took RNA transcripts and amplified TCR beta CDR3 regions from them. The first-round RT-PCR employed HTBI primers together with the Qiagen OneStep RT-PCR kit. A multiplex PCR was then performed as the second round. TCRdb reprocessed the multiplex PCR reads with MiXCR, giving one entry per CDR3 protein. The sample holds 620,000 or so distinct CDR3 sequences, around a fifth seen once. Among the exclusions were patients with other autoimmune diseases, uncontrolled infections, pregnancy or lactation. The source of the sample is a study of Graves' ophthalmopathy and Graves' hyperthyroidism. Study summary: Investigators collected peripheral blood at initial diagnosis, before any treatment was given. Study-wide points: A classifier, a 13-signature model, separated ophthalmopathy from stable hyperthyroidism with about 88% sensitivity and around 80% specificity. Among thyroid clonotypes expanded above 0.001 frequency, most also appeared in blood.

Trimming took off 3 bases at V and 2 bases at J, with 14 bases between the two ends. The CDR3 sequence is 15 residues long. Looked up from germline, CDR1 is SGHVS and CDR2 is FQNEAQ. Sequenced input: peripheral blood. V is TRBV7-8 and J is TRBJ2-7; the D is unclear. The clonotype comes from a woman aged 18-29 years with stable Graves' hyperthyroidism. Some clones in this sample may be carry-over from other donors' samples. CDR3 amino acids: CASSFLRQDPYEQYF. CDR3 nucleotide sequence: TGTGCCAGCAGCTTTCTCCGGCAGGACCCCTACGAGCAGTACTTC.